The T cell receptor beta chain described here comes from a study of cytomegalovirus exposure and HLA in healthy donors. The PCR used 60 Vbeta and 13 Jbeta primers. The table came from immunoSEQ multiplex PCR; TCRdb's copy has only in-frame clones and leaves some out. The table has roughly 84,000 clones, more than 50% seen once. In regard to this clone: Its antigen is not known.

Whole-study results and caveats: Within an earlier analysis, most TCR beta V segments proved productive either about 87% or about 30% of the time. The classifier reportedly diagnosed cytomegalovirus status with high specificity and sensitivity.

This receptor was obtained from a woman aged 40-49 years in good health and CMV-seropositive. Material: PBMCs.

In DNA, the CDR3 is TGTGCCAGCAGGTACAACCCGACAGGGGCGGAAGAGACCCAGTACTTC. This codes for CASRYNPTGAEETQYF. The gene calls are TRBV6-5 and TRBJ2-5, with 8 bases identical to TRBD1. The CDR3 is made up of 16 amino acids. In germline, CDR1 is MNHEY, CDR2 SVGAGI. V dropped 6 bases and J dropped 3; count of bases not matched to a gene: 12.